This T cell receptor (beta chain) was recovered during a study of blood T cell repertoires in COVID-19. Study summary: T cells, B-cell-depleted T cells, or PBMCs supplied cDNA or gDNA.

Per the germline V gene, CDR1 is LGHDT and CDR2 is YNNKEL (reference sequence). The CDR3 contains 14 residues. Trimming removed 4 bases from V and 3 bases from J, with 12 bases in between. Measured with immunoSEQ multiplex PCR; TCRdb has only the in-frame clones, and not every one. The sample lists approximately 280,000 clones, 89% seen once, with roughly an eighth in the top ten. The genes are TRBV3-1 (or the pseudogene TRBV3-2) and TRBJ1-1; D unresolved. This sequence originates from a woman in her sixties with acute or convalescent COVID-19. What was sequenced was peripheral blood. The CDR3 region is CASSPAQWYTEAFF. In nucleotides, the CDR3 is TGTGCCAGCAGCCCTGCACAGTGGTACACTGAAGCTTTCTTT.